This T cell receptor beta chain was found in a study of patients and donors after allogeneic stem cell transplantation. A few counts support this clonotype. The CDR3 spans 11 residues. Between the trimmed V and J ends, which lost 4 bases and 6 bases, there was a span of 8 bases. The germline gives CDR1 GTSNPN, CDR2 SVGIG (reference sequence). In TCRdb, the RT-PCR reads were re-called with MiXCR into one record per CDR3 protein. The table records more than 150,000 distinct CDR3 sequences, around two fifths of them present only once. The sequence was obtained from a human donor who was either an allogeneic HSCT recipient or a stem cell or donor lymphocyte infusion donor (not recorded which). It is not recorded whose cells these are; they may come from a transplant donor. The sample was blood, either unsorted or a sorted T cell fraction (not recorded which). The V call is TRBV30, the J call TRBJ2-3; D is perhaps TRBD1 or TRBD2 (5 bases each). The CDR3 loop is CAWTREDTQYF. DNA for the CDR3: TGTGCCTGGACCAGGGAGGATACGCAGTATTTT.